The clone carrying this T cell receptor beta chain occurred many times. The data derive from a study of T-cell reconstitution after alpha-beta-depleted transplantation in children. V shed 4 bases and J shed 7 bases, with 8 bases lying between them. CDR3 length: 12 amino acids. Unique molecular identifiers were used to barcode this TCRbeta library. TCRdb redid the calling of the PCR reads with MiXCR, one entry per CDR3 protein. The sample shows some 240,000 distinct CDR3 sequences, 9.7% of them seen only once. The chain is built from TRBV12-3 or TRBV12-4 and TRBJ2-1; the D is unclear. The source material was PBMCs from the stem cell graft donor, sampled from the stem cell graft. This TCR derives from a human donor who donated a stem cell graft to a child with SCID. CDR3 amino acids: CASSWTDNEQFF. The CDR3 DNA reads TGTGCCAGCAGTTGGACGGATAATGAGCAGTTCTTC.